This is a list of T cell receptor beta chains from one sample in a study of cytomegalovirus exposure and HLA in healthy donors. Libraries were prepared by immunoSEQ multiplex PCR; TCRdb keeps only in-frame clonotypes and omits some of them. The sample carries over 100,000 clones, more than 60% recorded once. The sample was PBMCs. Receptor source: a woman in her forties in good health and CMV-seropositive. CDR3s include the opening cysteine and the closing phenylalanine or tryptophan. The order of the fields is clone size, D gene, J gene, V gene, CDR3 protein, CDR3 DNA. A D gene is named only where the DNA matches it firmly. Clone size is not always given. Where it is, it says once, few, many or a class for expanded clones.

.	.	TRBJ1-1	TRBV6-5	CASSYFFGDTEAFF	TGTGCCAGCAGTTACTTCTTCGGGGACACTGAAGCTTTCTTT
.	.	TRBJ1-2	TRBV9	CASGGQDANYGYTF	TGTGCCAGCGGAGGGCAGGACGCTAACTATGGCTACACCTTC
.	TRBD2	TRBJ2-1	TRBV9	CASSRTSGSRYEQFF	TGTGCCAGCAGCCGAACTAGCGGGAGTAGGTATGAGCAGTTCTTC
few	.	TRBJ1-3	TRBV30	CAWSIGTGNTIYF	TGTGCCTGGAGTATCGGGACTGGAAACACCATATATTTT
few	TRBD1	TRBJ2-1	TRBV18	CASSPNPGQFSEQFF	TGTGCCAGCTCACCTAACCCGGGACAGTTTAGTGAGCAGTTCTTC
few	TRBD2	TRBJ2-1	TRBV28	CASSLLGLAFNSYNEQFF	TGTGCCAGCAGTTTATTAGGACTAGCGTTTAACTCCTACAATGAGCAGTTCTTC
.	.	TRBJ2-7	TRBV27	CASSSLTSSYEQYF	TGTGCCAGCAGTTCTTTGACTAGCTCCTACGAGCAGTACTTC
.	TRBD1	TRBJ2-1	TRBV19	CASSIGGTVNNEQFF	TGTGCCAGTAGTATAGGAGGGACAGTTAACAATGAGCAGTTCTTC
.	.	TRBJ1-1	TRBV10-3	CAISDRQKNTEAFF	TGTGCCATCAGTGATCGACAGAAGAACACTGAAGCTTTCTTT
.	.	TRBJ2-1	TRBV20-1	CSASTYNEQFF	TGCAGTGCTAGCACCTACAATGAGCAGTTCTTC
.	TRBD2	TRBJ2-5	TRBV6-1	CASSSVGGGRETQYF	TGTGCCAGCAGTTCTGTGGGGGGGGGACGGGAGACCCAGTACTTC
.	TRBD2	TRBJ2-5	TRBV5-1	CASSLGLAGGEETQYF	TGCGCCAGCAGCCTGGGACTAGCGGGGGGGGAAGAGACCCAGTACTTC
.	TRBD1	TRBJ1-2	TRBV7-6	CASSAQGAKDGYTF	TGTGCCAGCAGCGCTCAGGGGGCTAAGGATGGCTACACCTTC
.	.	TRBJ1-5	TRBV19	CASSWTARSNQPQHF	TGTGCCAGTAGTTGGACAGCCCGAAGCAATCAGCCCCAGCATTTT
.	.	TRBJ2-7	TRBV30	CAWRGQGAPYEQYF	TGTGCCTGGAGGGGCCAAGGGGCTCCCTACGAGCAGTACTTC
.	.	TRBJ2-1	TRBV7-9	CASSWSGNEQFF	TGTGCCAGCAGCTGGTCAGGGAATGAGCAGTTCTTC
.	TRBD1	TRBJ1-1	TRBV7-3	CASSLQGATTEAFF	TGTGCCAGCAGCTTACAGGGGGCGACCACTGAAGCTTTCTTT
.	.	TRBJ1-5	TRBV28	CASSPWTGNQPQHF	TGTGCCAGCAGTCCTTGGACAGGCAATCAGCCCCAGCATTTT
.	.	TRBJ1-6	TRBV2	CASRDSLNSPLHF	TGTGCCAGCAGGGACAGCTTAAATTCACCCCTCCACTTT
.	.	TRBJ1-3	TRBV9	CASSIEGMRVRGGNTIYF	TGTGCCAGCAGCATCGAAGGGATGAGGGTCCGCGGGGGAAACACCATATATTTT
.	TRBD1	TRBJ1-3	TRBV30	CAWSGDSHGNTIYF	TGTGCCTGGAGTGGGGACAGTCATGGAAACACCATATATTTT
once	TRBD2	TRBJ2-5	TRBV5-4	CASSLAGGLKTQYF	TGTGCCAGCAGCTTAGCGGGGGGGCTAAAGACCCAGTACTTC
few	.	TRBJ1-1	TRBV7-2	CASSPRGQNTEAFF	TGTGCCAGCAGCCCCAGGGGACAGAACACTGAAGCTTTCTTT
.	.	TRBJ1-2	TRBV5-1	CASSFTGSSNGYTF	TGCGCCAGCAGCTTTACAGGGTCCAGCAATGGCTACACCTTC
.	.	TRBJ1-1	TRBV28	CASSLRLLDTEAFF	TGTGCCAGCAGTTTACGGTTACTCGACACTGAAGCTTTCTTT
once	.	TRBJ2-7	TRBV28	CASSFQVKEQYF	TGTGCCAGCAGTTTTCAGGTGAAGGAGCAGTACTTC
.	.	TRBJ2-3	TRBV7-2	CASSSRRVTDTQYF	TGTGCCAGCAGCTCTCGACGGGTCACAGATACGCAGTATTTT
.	.	TRBJ1-6	TRBV7-9	CASSPQGYNSPLHF	TGTGCCAGCAGCCCCCAGGGGTATAATTCACCCCTCCACTTT
.	.	TRBJ2-1	TRBV5-1	CASSLDATGKGNEQFF	TGCGCCAGCAGCTTGGACGCTACCGGGAAGGGCAATGAGCAGTTCTTC
.	TRBD1	TRBJ1-4	TRBV7-8	CASSSPTGLNEKLFF	TGTGCCAGCAGCTCCCCGACAGGGTTAAACGAAAAACTGTTTTTT
.	.	TRBJ1-4	TRBV4-1	CASSQDTGMTGNEKLFF	TGCGCCAGCAGCCAAGACACCGGGATGACCGGTAATGAAAAACTGTTTTTT
.	.	TRBJ2-7	TRBV19	CASSIDGTSAYEQYF	TGTGCCAGTAGTATAGATGGGACTTCCGCCTACGAGCAGTACTTC
.	TRBD2	TRBJ2-7	TRBV4-3	CASSHGLAGEEQYF	TGCGCCAGCAGCCACGGACTAGCGGGGGAAGAGCAGTACTTC
.	TRBD1	TRBJ2-7	TRBV5-4	CASSRQGKGEQYF	TGTGCCAGCAGCCGACAGGGGAAGGGCGAGCAGTACTTC
.	.	TRBJ2-7	TRBV18	CASSPTGLEGQYF	TGTGCCAGCTCACCAACAGGTTTGGAGGGGCAGTACTTC
.	.	TRBJ2-1	TRBV6-6	CASSYPRTANNEQFF	TGTGCCAGCAGTTACCCACGGACAGCAAACAATGAGCAGTTCTTC
.	.	TRBJ1-2	TRBV19	CASRQDDTNYGYTF	TGTGCCAGTAGACAGGATGATACTAACTATGGCTACACCTTC
.	.	TRBJ1-1	TRBV6-1	CASTEGRNTEAFF	TGTGCCAGCACCGAGGGAAGAAACACTGAAGCTTTCTTT
.	.	TRBJ1-3	TRBV6-5	CASRDPDSSGNTIYF	TGTGCCAGCAGGGACCCGGACAGCTCTGGAAACACCATATATTTT
.	.	TRBJ2-5	TRBV7-9	CASSLGYGGMAETQYF	TGTGCCAGCAGCTTAGGGTACGGCGGGATGGCGGAGACCCAGTACTTC
.	.	TRBJ2-1	TRBV2	CASSETGSYNEQFF	TGTGCCAGCAGTGAGACAGGCTCCTACAATGAGCAGTTCTTC
.	TRBD1	TRBJ1-1	TRBV7-2	CASSFLGTGLEAFF	TGTGCCAGCAGCTTCCTGGGGACAGGGTTGGAAGCTTTCTTT
.	.	TRBJ2-5	TRBV2	CADSLQETQYF	TGTGCCGACAGTCTCCAAGAGACCCAGTACTTC
once	TRBD1	TRBJ1-3	TRBV27	CASIPEGTGGENTIYF	TGTGCCAGCATTCCCGAGGGGACAGGGGGCGAAAACACCATATATTTT
few	TRBD1	TRBJ1-5	TRBV4-1	CASSPSTGQGSQPQHF	TGCGCCAGCAGCCCGAGCACTGGACAGGGGTCTCAGCCCCAGCATTTT
few	.	TRBJ2-3	TRBV6-4	CASSGTEEDTQYF	TGTGCCAGCAGTGGGACTGAGGAAGATACGCAGTATTTT
.	TRBD2	TRBJ2-1	TRBV5-1	CASSLGSSGGPWDEQFF	TGCGCCAGCAGCTTGGGGTCTAGCGGGGGGCCGTGGGATGAGCAGTTCTTC
few	.	TRBJ1-1	TRBV28	CASSSEILEAFF	TGTGCCAGCAGCTCCGAGATTCTTGAAGCTTTCTTT
.	TRBD2	TRBJ2-1	TRBV9	CASSVDASGTRRYNEQFF	TGTGCCAGCAGCGTAGATGCTAGCGGGACAAGGAGATACAATGAGCAGTTCTTC
once	.	TRBJ1-2	TRBV28	CAIRRGFNYGYTF	TGTGCCATCAGACGGGGGTTCAACTATGGCTACACCTTC
.	.	TRBJ2-5	TRBV7-9	CASSLGSQGETQYF	TGTGCCAGCAGCTTAGGTTCCCAGGGGGAGACCCAGTACTTC
.	TRBD2	TRBJ2-1	TRBV28	CASKFGLAGAPSLREQFF	TGTGCCAGCAAGTTCGGGCTAGCGGGGGCCCCGTCATTGAGGGAGCAGTTCTTC
.	TRBD2	TRBJ2-7	TRBV28	CASGGLAGFYEQYF	TGTGCCAGCGGGGGACTAGCGGGATTCTACGAGCAGTACTTC
.	.	TRBJ2-3	TRBV7-6	CASSLGGTLSTDTQYF	TGTGCCAGCAGCTTAGGAGGGACACTAAGCACAGATACGCAGTATTTT
.	TRBD2	TRBJ2-7	TRBV6-6	CASSLFRTSGSYEQYF	TGTGCCAGCAGCCTTTTTAGGACTAGCGGGAGTTACGAGCAGTACTTC
.	TRBD1	TRBJ2-7	TRBV28	CASRTGMSSYEQYF	TGTGCCAGCAGGACAGGGATGAGCTCCTACGAGCAGTACTTC
.	.	TRBJ1-1	TRBV7-9	CASSTGVEGTEAFF	TGTGCCAGCAGCACTGGGGTAGAGGGCACTGAAGCTTTCTTT
.	.	TRBJ2-4	TRBV18	CASSPPGLAKNIQYF	TGTGCCAGCTCACCACCGGGCCTAGCCAAAAACATTCAGTACTTC
.	TRBD1	TRBJ1-3	TRBV19	CASAGQGKRNTIYF	TGTGCCAGCGCGGGACAGGGAAAAAGAAACACCATATATTTT